The 30 T cell receptor beta chains below all came from one sample that was sequenced in a study of T cell repertoires in cytomegalovirus infection. Via MiXCR, TCRdb re-called the reads, giving one row per CDR3 protein. Among about 190,000 distinct CDR3 sequences listed, roughly 27% were seen once. The sample consisted of PBMCs. Receptors originate from a human donor in good health (CMV status not recorded). Some clones in this sample may be carry-over from other donors' samples.

This clonotype was picked up many times. The V call is TRBV7-2, the J call TRBJ1-1, with a weak D call TRBD1 (5 bases). The CDR3 extends over 13 amino acids. Germline lookup yields CDR1 SGHTA and CDR2 FQGNSA. V lost 6 bases and J lost 5, with 13 bases in between. CDR3 loop: CASSHGGGTEAFF. The CDR3 DNA is TGTGCCAGCAGTCACGGGGGAGGAACTGAAGCTTTCTTT.

On this clonotype: The junction differs from germline at one of its ends, possibly a read error. The rearrangement links TRBV7-3 to TRBJ2-3, with a possible D match to TRBD2 (6 bases). This CDR3 has 14 amino acids. Germline assignment: CDR1 SGHTA and CDR2 FQGTGA. CDR3 coding DNA: TGTGACAGCAGCTTGGACTATGCTTTGGGTACGCAGTATTTT. Residues: CDSSLDYALGTQYF.

V is TRBV19 and J is TRBJ1-1, with D possibly being TRBD1 (5 bases). The CDR3 is 13 amino acids. V was trimmed by 9 bases and J by 0 bases, leaving 11 bases between them. The germline V gene encodes CDR1 LNHDA and CDR2 SQIVND (reference sequence). The CDR3 sequence is CASVRDMNTEAFF. CDR3 nucleotides: TGTGCCAGCGTCAGGGATATGAACACTGAAGCTTTCTTT.

This clonotype appeared a few times. This chain uses TRBV14 with TRBJ2-5; D ambiguous. CDR1 and CDR2 (germline): SGHDN, FVKESK. V was pared by 0 bases and J by 6 bases, with 2 bases between. The CDR3 contains 11 residues. Here the CDR3 DNA reads TGTGCCAGCAGCCAAGAACAGACCCAGTACTTC. Amino acids: CASSQEQTQYF.

This clonotype was recorded a few times. CDR3 region: CSVEVRRQLSSYNEQFF. CDR3 in DNA: TGCAGCGTTGAAGTTAGGAGGCAGCTCAGCTCCTACAATGAGCAGTTCTTC. The gene calls are TRBV29-1 and TRBJ2-1; perhaps TRBD2 as D (5 bases). Looked up from germline, CDR1 is SQVTM and CDR2 is ANQGSEA. V was pared by 1 base and J by 0 bases, with 16 bases between. The CDR3 sequence is 17 residues long.

The chain recombines TRBV12-3 or TRBV12-4 with TRBJ2-1; D not resolved. The CDR3 runs 13 residues. Trimming removed 5 bases at V and 12 bases at J, with 17 bases between. The CDR3 DNA reads as TGTGCCAGCAGTCCACCCTCCGCCTTGGGGCAGTTCTTC. Its translation is CASSPPSALGQFF.

This clonotype has only a few counts. In DNA form, the CDR3 reads TGTGCCACTGACGAGAGGGGGAACACTGAAGCTTTCTTT. This codes for CATDERGNTEAFF. The chain employs TRBV2 and TRBJ1-1; TRBD1 is a possible D gene (5 bases). The V end lost 10 bases, the J end lost 1 base, and 13 bases lay between the germline ends. This CDR3 contains 13 residues. Per the germline V gene, CDR1 is SNHLY and CDR2 is FYNNEI.

This chain joins TRBV11-3 and TRBJ2-3; D is uncertain. Germline CDR1 reads SGHNT; CDR2 reads YENEEA. The V gene lost 1 base and the J gene lost 5 bases, with 7 bases spanning the gap. The CDR3 has 13 amino acids. CDR3 coding DNA: TGTGCCAGCAGCTTAGCCCCCCTAGATACGCAGTATTTT. Translation: CASSLAPLDTQYF.

The chain employs TRBV2 and TRBJ2-1; D might be TRBD1 (5 bases). Germline V gene sequence: CDR1 SNHLY, CDR2 FYNNEI. The CDR3 contains 13 residues. Trimming removed 4 bases at V and 2 bases at J, with 6 bases between. CDR3 in DNA: TGTGCCAGCAGTGGACAGACCTACAATGAGCAGTTCTTC. This encodes CASSGQTYNEQFF.

Concerning this clonotype itself: One end of the junction is discordant with germline, which a read error may explain. The chain recombines TRBV7-2 with TRBJ2-1; D remains unclear. Germline-derived CDR1 and CDR2 are SGHTA and FQGNSA. The CDR3 extends over 13 amino acids. CDR3 DNA sequence: TGTGCCAGCAGCCATGACTTCAACAATGATCAGTTCTTC. Translating gives CASSHDFNNDQFF.

The chain joins TRBV6-1 to TRBJ2-6, with a possible D match to TRBD2 (6 bases). Germline assignment: CDR1 MNHNS and CDR2 SASEGT. The CDR3 contains 16 residues. Between the trimmed V and J ends, which lost 5 bases and 2 bases, there was a span of 13 bases. The CDR3 is CASSPYGGAGANVLTF. CDR3 nucleotides: TGTGCCAGCAGTCCCTACGGAGGGGCTGGGGCCAACGTCCTGACTTTC.

The rearrangement uses TRBV12-3 or TRBV12-4 and TRBJ1-5; perhaps TRBD1 as D (5 bases). The CDR3 consists of 16 residues. Between the trimmed V and J ends, which lost 4 bases and 7 bases, there was a span of 20 bases. CDR3 bases: TGTGCCAGCAGTTGGCAGGGTCCAGGGACTCACCAGCCCCAGCATTTT. It yields the protein CASSWQGPGTHQPQHF.

This clonotype was counted between two and nine times. This chain joins TRBV7-2 and TRBJ2-5; 8 bases are a match to TRBD2. CDR3 length: 16 amino acids. Germline CDR1 is SGHTA and CDR2 is FQGNSA. V shed 3 bases and J 2 bases; nucleotides not matched to a gene: 8. CDR3 sequence: CASSLQGRGVQETQYF. The CDR3 DNA follows: TGTGCCAGCAGCTTGCAAGGGCGGGGGGTTCAAGAGACCCAGTACTTC.

The rearrangement joins TRBV30 to TRBJ1-2, with 10 bases lining up with TRBD1. From germline, CDR1 is GTSNPN and CDR2 SVGIG (reference sequence). After removal of 3 bases from V and 2 bases from J, the junction contained 0 bases not matched to a gene. The CDR3 has 13 amino acids. The CDR3 DNA reads TGTGCCTGGAGGGGACAGGGGAACTATGGCTACACCTTC. Its translation is CAWRGQGNYGYTF.

The CDR3 DNA sequence: TGTGCCAGCAGCACGAGCGGGGGGGCCTTAGAGACCCAGTACTTC. It translates to CASSTSGGALETQYF. The rearrangement joins TRBV13 to TRBJ2-5; 10 nucleotides align to TRBD2. This CDR3 contains 15 residues. The germline V gene encodes CDR1 PRHDT and CDR2 FYEKMQ (reference sequence). The V and J ends lost 5 bases and 4 bases, in that order; junction bases with no gene match: 7.

There are many counts of this clonotype. V and J are TRBV7-2 and TRBJ1-1, with 8 positions matching TRBD1. Germline assignment: CDR1 SGHTA and CDR2 FQGNSA. The CDR3 contains 13 residues. V gave up 6 bases and J gave up 3 bases; unmatched junction bases: 3. CDR3 nucleotide sequence: TGTGCCAGCAGGCCGACAGGGGACACTGAAGCTTTCTTT. This codes for CASRPTGDTEAFF.

V and J are TRBV7-9 and TRBJ1-2; no firm D call. The CDR3 is 12 amino acids. Per germline, CDR1 SEHNR and CDR2 FQNEAQ (reference sequence). The V gene lost 2 bases and the J gene lost 4 bases, with 5 bases spanning the gap. In DNA form, the CDR3 reads TGTGCCAGCAGCTTAAACCCCTATGGCTACACCTTC. Encoded protein: CASSLNPYGYTF.

The rearrangement links TRBV7-3 to TRBJ2-1; 7 positions agree with TRBD2. The V gene's germline CDR1 is SGHTA and CDR2 FQGTGA. The CDR3 runs to 14 residues. V gave up 5 bases and J gave up 10 bases; unmatched junction bases: 11. The DNA of the CDR3 is TGTGCCAGCAGCCCCGGGACTACCCTCGGCGAGCAGTTCTTC. This translates into CASSPGTTLGEQFF.

This clonotype was detected a few times. The chain uses TRBV7-2 and TRBJ2-5; 10 positions match TRBD2. Losses at the gene ends were 4 bases for V and 7 bases for J; bases not matched to a gene: 12. This CDR3 contains 16 residues. Germline-derived CDR1 and CDR2 are SGHTA and FQGNSA. The CDR3 reads CASSSLSGGAGGTQYF. The DNA for the CDR3 is TGTGCCAGCAGCTCCCTCAGCGGGGGGGCGGGCGGGACCCAGTACTTC.

The CDR3 nucleotides read TGTGCCAGCAGTTACTCTGGCAGGGGACGGGGCACAGATACGCAGTATTTT. As protein: CASSYSGRGRGTDTQYF. The chain combines TRBV6-5 with TRBJ2-3; tentatively, D is TRBD1 (6 bases). V lost 0 bases, J lost 1 base, and 14 bases lay in between. Germline V CDR1 and CDR2: MNHEY, SVGAGI. This CDR3 has 17 amino acids.

The J gene is TRBJ2-3, the V gene TRBV20-1; D is perhaps TRBD2 (6 bases). There are 15 residues in the CDR3. Germline V gives CDR1 DFQATT, CDR2 SNEGSKA (reference sequence). V was clipped by 0 bases and J by 1 base, with 11 bases between them. The CDR3 loop is CSARDRGSGTDTQYF. CDR3 DNA: TGCAGTGCTAGAGATCGGGGGTCTGGCACAGATACGCAGTATTTT.

In this sample, this clonotype turned up a few times. J is TRBJ1-5 and V is TRBV6-2 or TRBV6-3; D is perhaps TRBD1 (5 bases). V was trimmed by 2 bases and J by 7 bases, leaving 15 bases between them. CDR1 and CDR2 (germline): MNHEY, SVGEGT. The CDR3 loop spans 15 amino acids. The CDR3: CASSYVGQGWQPQHF. CDR3 sequence (DNA): TGTGCCAGCAGTTACGTCGGGCAGGGATGGCAGCCCCAGCATTTT.

This clonotype was recorded a few times. The chain employs TRBV5-1 and TRBJ1-2; D uncertain. With 4 bases removed from V and 4 bases from J, the gap between germline ends came to 11 bases. The CDR3 is made up of 13 amino acids. CDR1 SGHRS and CDR2 YFSETQ come from the germline V gene. CDR3 nucleotide sequence: TGCGCCAGCAGCCGTGGACTGCTCTATGGCTACACCTTC. Translated: CASSRGLLYGYTF. The whole variable domain, remainder taken from reference TRBV5-1 and TRBJ1-2, is KAGVTQTPRYLIKTRGQQVTLSCSPISGHRSVSWYQQTPGQGLQFLFEYFSETQRNKGNFPGRFSGRQFSNSRSEMNVSTLELGDSALYLCASSRGLLYGYTFGSGTRLTVV.

The rearrangement uses TRBV5-1 and TRBJ2-1; D perhaps matches TRBD2 (5 bases). The CDR3 totals 14 residues. Trimming left V 7 bases short and J 0 bases short, with 11 bases between. Germline V CDR1 and CDR2: SGHRS, YFSETQ. CDR3 DNA sequence: TGCGCCAGCTCACCCGGACTCTCCTACAATGAGCAGTTCTTC. Residues: CASSPGLSYNEQFF.

This clonotype was found a few times. V usage is TRBV20-1 and J usage is TRBJ1-2; no reliable D call. V lost 0 bases and J 4 bases, leaving 15 bases between the germline ends. The CDR3 length is 15 residues. Germline V lookup: CDR1 DFQATT, CDR2 SNEGSKA (reference sequence). The CDR3 DNA sequence: TGCAGTGCTAGAGAGGCCGGAAAACTAGGCTATGGCTACACCTTC. Translated, it gives CSAREAGKLGYGYTF.

Ten or more counts support this clonotype. The rearrangement uses TRBV20-1 and TRBJ1-1, with a possible D match to TRBD1 (5 bases). Germline-derived CDR1 and CDR2 are DFQATT and SNEGSKA (reference sequence). This CDR3 spans 14 amino acids. V was clipped by 5 bases and J by 1 base, with 14 bases between them. The CDR3 sequence: CSAASIGGNTEAFF. DNA for the CDR3: TGCAGTGCTGCATCTATCGGGGGGAACACTGAAGCTTTCTTT.

The chain couples TRBV12-3 or TRBV12-4 to TRBJ1-2; 7 bases are shared with TRBD1. Trimming took 7 bases from V and 8 from J; bases not matched to a gene: 13. CDR3 length equals 14 residues. CDR3 sequence reads: CASIPTGSTYGYTF. The CDR3 DNA sequence: TGTGCCAGCATCCCGACAGGGAGTACTTACGGCTACACCTTC.

The gene calls are TRBV7-3 and TRBJ2-1, with D perhaps matching TRBD1 or TRBD2 (6 bases each). Trimming removed 3 bases from V and 12 bases from J, with 12 bases in between. Germline-derived CDR1 and CDR2 are SGHTA and FQGTGA. This CDR3 is built from 12 residues. The DNA for the CDR3 is TGTGCCAGCAGCTTCTCAGGGGAGGTGCAGTTCTTC. Residues: CASSFSGEVQFF.

As for this clonotype: This sequence may be a read error, since a much larger clone differs from it by one base. The chain links TRBV7-2 to TRBJ1-1; maybe TRBD1 (5 bases). V lost 0 bases to trimming and J lost 3 bases, with 11 bases between them. The CDR3 is made up of 15 amino acids. Germline-derived CDR1 and CDR2 are SGHTA and FQGNSA. The CDR3 DNA reads TGTGCCAGCAGCTTAGCGGGCAGGGAGGACACTGAAGCTTTCTTT. It yields the protein CASSLAGREDTEAFF.

The rearrangement uses TRBV5-5 and TRBJ2-1; the D gene is possibly TRBD2 (6 bases). The germline V gene encodes CDR1 SGHKS and CDR2 YYEKEE (reference sequence). The length of the CDR3 is 15 residues. Trimming cost V 6 bases and J 10 bases, with 23 bases left between them. The CDR3: CASIQTGLSIREQFF. DNA for the CDR3: TGTGCCAGCATCCAGACGGGACTCTCCATAAGGGAGCAGTTCTTC.